The sequence of this TCR beta chain was determined in a study of cytomegalovirus exposure and HLA in healthy donors. Study-wide points: For most TCR sequences rarity was the rule, although some public TCRs occurred in many donors. There were several of the most significant clusters that appeared linked to common viral pathogens in a later analysis. According to reports, the classifier identified cytomegalovirus status with high specificity and sensitivity.

The PCR contained 60 Vbeta and 13 Jbeta primers. Produced via immunoSEQ multiplex PCR; TCRdb's table is partial and in-frame only. In the table there are about 190,000 clones, about four fifths of which are singletons. Germline CDR1 is LGHNA and CDR2 is YNFKEQ. V was trimmed by 0 bases and J by 2 bases, leaving 7 bases between them. This CDR3 is built from 14 residues. Notes on this clone: Its target is not known.

Sequencing was done on a sample of PBMCs. The sequence derives from a man aged 40-50 years in good health and CMV-seropositive. V is TRBV4-2 and J is TRBJ1-1; D is uncertain. Written as DNA, the CDR3 is TGTGCCAGCAGCCAAGAACGAGAAAACACTGAAGCTTTCTTT. Translation gives CASSQERENTEAFF.